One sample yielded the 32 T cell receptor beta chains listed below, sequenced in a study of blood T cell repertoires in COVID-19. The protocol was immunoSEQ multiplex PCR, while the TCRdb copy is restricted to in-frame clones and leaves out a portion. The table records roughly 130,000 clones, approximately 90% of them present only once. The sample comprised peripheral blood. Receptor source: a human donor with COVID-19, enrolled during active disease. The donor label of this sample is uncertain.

The CDR3 DNA is TGTGCCAGCAGCCGAGTCGGGGGGGCGCTCGGCTACACCTTC. Protein: CASSRVGGALGYTF. This sequence joins TRBV5-4 and TRBJ1-2; tentative D call: TRBD1 (6 bases). The germline gives CDR1 SGHNT, CDR2 YYREEE (reference sequence). Trimming left V 4 bases short and J 8 bases short, with 18 bases between. The CDR3 runs 14 residues.

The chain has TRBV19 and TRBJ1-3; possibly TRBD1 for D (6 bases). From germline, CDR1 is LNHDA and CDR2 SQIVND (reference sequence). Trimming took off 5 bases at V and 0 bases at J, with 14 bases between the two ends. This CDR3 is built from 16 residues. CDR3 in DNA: TGTGCCAGTAGTGCTGAGGACAGATACTCTGGAAACACCATATATTTT. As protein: CASSAEDRYSGNTIYF.

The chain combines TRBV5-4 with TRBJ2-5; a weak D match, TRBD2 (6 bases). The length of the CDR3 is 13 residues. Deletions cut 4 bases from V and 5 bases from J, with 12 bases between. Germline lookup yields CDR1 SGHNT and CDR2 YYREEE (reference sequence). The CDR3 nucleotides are TGTGCCAGCAGCCCCACTAGCCACGAGACCCAGTACTTC. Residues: CASSPTSHETQYF.

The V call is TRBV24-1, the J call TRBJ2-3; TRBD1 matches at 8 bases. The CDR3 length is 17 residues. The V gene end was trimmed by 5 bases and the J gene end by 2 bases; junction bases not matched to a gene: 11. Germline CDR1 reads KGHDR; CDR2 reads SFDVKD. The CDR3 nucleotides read TGTGCCACCAGTGGGCCAGGGGGCTTGTACGACACAGATACGCAGTATTTT. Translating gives CATSGPGGLYDTDTQYF.

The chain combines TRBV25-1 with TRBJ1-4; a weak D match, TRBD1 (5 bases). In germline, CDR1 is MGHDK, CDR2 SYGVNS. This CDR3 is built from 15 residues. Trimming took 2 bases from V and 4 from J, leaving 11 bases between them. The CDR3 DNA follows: TGTGCCAGCAGTGAAGATGGGGCTATTAATGAAAAACTGTTTTTT. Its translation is CASSEDGAINEKLFF.

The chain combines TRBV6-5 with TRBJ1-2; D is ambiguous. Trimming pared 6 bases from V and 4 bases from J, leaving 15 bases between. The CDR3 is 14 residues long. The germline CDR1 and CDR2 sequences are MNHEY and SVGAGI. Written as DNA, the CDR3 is TGTGCCAGCAGAGATACTGAAGACTCCTATGGCTACACCTTC. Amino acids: CASRDTEDSYGYTF.

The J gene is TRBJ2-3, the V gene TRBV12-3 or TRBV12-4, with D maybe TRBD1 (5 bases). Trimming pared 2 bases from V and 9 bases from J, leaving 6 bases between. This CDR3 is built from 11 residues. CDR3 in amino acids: CASSLRGTQYF. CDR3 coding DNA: TGTGCCAGCAGTTTAAGGGGAACGCAGTATTTT.

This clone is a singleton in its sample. CDR3 sequence reads: CASRPGAYEQYF. DNA for the CDR3: TGTGCCAGCAGGCCCGGGGCCTACGAGCAGTACTTC. The genes are TRBV2 and TRBJ2-7, with D perhaps TRBD2 (5 bases). The germline gives CDR1 SNHLY, CDR2 FYNNEI. The CDR3 extends over 12 amino acids. With 6 bases removed from V and 2 bases from J, the gap between germline ends came to 8 bases. Based on the CDR3 plus reference TRBV2 and TRBJ2-7, the full variable domain is EPEVTQTPSHQVTQMGQEVILRCVPISNHLYFYWYRQILGQKVEFLVSFYNNEISEKSEIFDDQFSVERPDGSNFTLKIRSTKLEDSAMYFCASRPGAYEQYFGPGTRLTVT.

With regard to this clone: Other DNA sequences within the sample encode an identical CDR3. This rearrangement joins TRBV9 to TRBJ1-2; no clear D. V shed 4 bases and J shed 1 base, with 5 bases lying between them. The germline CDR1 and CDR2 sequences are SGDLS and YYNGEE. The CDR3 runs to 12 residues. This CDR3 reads CASSPSNYGYTF. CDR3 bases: TGTGCCAGCAGCCCCAGTAACTATGGCTACACCTTC.

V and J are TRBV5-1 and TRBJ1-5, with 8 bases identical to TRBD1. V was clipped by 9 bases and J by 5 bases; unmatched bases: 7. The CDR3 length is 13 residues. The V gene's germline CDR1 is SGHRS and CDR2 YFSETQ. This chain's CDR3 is CANYGQGDQPQHF. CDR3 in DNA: TGCGCCAACTATGGACAGGGCGATCAGCCCCAGCATTTT.

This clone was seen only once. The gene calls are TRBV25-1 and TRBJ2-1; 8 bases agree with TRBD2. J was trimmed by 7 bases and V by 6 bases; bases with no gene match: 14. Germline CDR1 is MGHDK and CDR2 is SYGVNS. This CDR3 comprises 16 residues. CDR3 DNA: TGTGCCAGCAGGAGGGACTTTGCGGGAGGTTGGAATGAGCAGTTCTTC. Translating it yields CASRRDFAGGWNEQFF.

CDR3 protein: CASSFRTGKDEAFF. CDR3 sequence (DNA): TGTGCCAGCAGTTTTCGGACAGGGAAGGATGAAGCTTTCTTT. V usage is TRBV6-5 and J usage is TRBJ1-1, with 8 bases that match TRBD1. The J segment lost 7 bases and the V segment lost 4 bases, leaving 8 bases of the junction unmatched. The germline V gene has CDR1 MNHEY and CDR2 SVGAGI. This CDR3 comprises 14 residues.

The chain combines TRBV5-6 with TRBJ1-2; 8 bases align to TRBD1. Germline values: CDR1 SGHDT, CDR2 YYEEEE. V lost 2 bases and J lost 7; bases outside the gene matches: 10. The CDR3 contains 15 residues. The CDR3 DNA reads TGTGCCAGCAGCTTTTCTCTGACAGGGGAAGGTGGCTACACCTTC. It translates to CASSFSLTGEGGYTF.

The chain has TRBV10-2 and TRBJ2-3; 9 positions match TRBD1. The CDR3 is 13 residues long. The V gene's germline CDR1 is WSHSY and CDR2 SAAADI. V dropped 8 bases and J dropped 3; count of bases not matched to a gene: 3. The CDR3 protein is CASGGTGTDTQYF. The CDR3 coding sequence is TGCGCCAGCGGGGGGACAGGGACAGATACGCAGTATTTT.

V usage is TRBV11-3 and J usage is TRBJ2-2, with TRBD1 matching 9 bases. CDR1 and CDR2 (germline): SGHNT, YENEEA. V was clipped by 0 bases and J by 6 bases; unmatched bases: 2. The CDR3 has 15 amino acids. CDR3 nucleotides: TGTGCCAGCAGCTTAGAACAGGGGGCACCCGGGGAGCTGTTTTTT. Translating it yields CASSLEQGAPGELFF.

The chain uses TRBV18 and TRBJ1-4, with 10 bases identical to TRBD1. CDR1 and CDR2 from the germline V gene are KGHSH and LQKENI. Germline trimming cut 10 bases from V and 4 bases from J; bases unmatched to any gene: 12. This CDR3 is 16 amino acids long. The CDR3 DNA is TGTGCCATCCCGGGACAGGGGTTCCCCTATAATGAAAAACTGTTTTTT. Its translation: CAIPGQGFPYNEKLFF.

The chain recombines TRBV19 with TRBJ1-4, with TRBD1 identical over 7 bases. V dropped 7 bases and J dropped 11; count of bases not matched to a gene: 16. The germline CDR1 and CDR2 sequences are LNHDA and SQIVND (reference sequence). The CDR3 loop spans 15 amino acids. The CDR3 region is CASTEPTGLVGKLFF. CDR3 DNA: TGTGCCAGTACCGAACCGACAGGGTTGGTGGGGAAACTGTTTTTT.

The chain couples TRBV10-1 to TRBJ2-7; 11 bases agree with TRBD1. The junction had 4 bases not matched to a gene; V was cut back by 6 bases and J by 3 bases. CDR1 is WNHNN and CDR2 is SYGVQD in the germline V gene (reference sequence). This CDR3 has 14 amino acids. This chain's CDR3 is CASSLGTGGYEQYF. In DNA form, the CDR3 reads TGCGCCAGCAGCCTCGGGACAGGGGGCTACGAGCAGTACTTC.

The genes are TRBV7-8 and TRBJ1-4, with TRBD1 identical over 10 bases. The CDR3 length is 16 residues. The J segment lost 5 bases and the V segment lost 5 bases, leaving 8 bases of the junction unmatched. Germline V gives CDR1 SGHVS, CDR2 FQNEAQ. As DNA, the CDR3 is TGTGCCAGCAGCGCACAAGCGGGACAGGGGAATGAAAAACTGTTTTTT. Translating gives CASSAQAGQGNEKLFF.

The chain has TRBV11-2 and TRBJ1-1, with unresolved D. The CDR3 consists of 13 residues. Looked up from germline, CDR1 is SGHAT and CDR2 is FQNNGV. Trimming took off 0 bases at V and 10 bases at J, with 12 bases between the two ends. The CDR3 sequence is CASSLDRVRGAFF. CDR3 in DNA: TGTGCCAGCAGCTTAGATCGAGTCCGGGGAGCTTTCTTT.

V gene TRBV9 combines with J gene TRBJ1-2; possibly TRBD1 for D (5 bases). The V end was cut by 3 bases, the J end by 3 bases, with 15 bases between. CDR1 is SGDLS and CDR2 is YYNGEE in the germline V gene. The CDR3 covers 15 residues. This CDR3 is CASSGGGQGHYGYTF. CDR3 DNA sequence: TGTGCCAGCAGCGGAGGAGGGCAGGGACACTATGGCTACACCTTC.

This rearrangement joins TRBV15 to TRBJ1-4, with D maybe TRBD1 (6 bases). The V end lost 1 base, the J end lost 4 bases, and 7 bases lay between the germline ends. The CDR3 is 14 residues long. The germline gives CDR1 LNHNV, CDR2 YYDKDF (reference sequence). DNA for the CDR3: TGTGCCACCAGCAGAGGGACAGTTAATGAAAAACTGTTTTTT. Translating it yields CATSRGTVNEKLFF.

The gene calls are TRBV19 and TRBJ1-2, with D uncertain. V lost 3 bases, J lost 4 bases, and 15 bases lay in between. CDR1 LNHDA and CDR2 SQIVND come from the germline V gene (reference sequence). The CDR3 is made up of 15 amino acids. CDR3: CASSISIAIRYGYTF. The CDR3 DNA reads TGTGCCAGTAGTATTAGTATAGCTATACGCTATGGCTACACCTTC.

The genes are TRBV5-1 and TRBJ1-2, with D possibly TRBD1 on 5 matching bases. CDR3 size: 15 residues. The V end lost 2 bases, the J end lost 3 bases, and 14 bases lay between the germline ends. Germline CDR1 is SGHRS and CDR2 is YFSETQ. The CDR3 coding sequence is TGCGCCAGCAGCTTAGGGTCGGCCAGGGACTATGGCTACACCTTC. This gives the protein CASSLGSARDYGYTF. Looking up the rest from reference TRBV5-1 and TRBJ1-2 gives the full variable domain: KAGVTQTPRYLIKTRGQQVTLSCSPISGHRSVSWYQQTPGQGLQFLFEYFSETQRNKGNFPGRFSGRQFSNSRSEMNVSTLELGDSALYLCASSLGSARDYGYTFGSGTRLTVV.

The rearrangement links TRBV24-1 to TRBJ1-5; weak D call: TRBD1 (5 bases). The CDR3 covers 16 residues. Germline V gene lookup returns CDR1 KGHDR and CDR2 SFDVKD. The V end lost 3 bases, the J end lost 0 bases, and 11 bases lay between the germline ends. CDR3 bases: TGTGCCACCAGTGATAGTAGGGGTCTTAGCAATCAGCCCCAGCATTTT. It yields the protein CATSDSRGLSNQPQHF.

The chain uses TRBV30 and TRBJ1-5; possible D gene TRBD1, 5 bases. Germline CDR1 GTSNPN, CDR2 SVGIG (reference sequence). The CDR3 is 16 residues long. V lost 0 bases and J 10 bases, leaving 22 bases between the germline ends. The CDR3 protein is CAWSVLWTQQGQPQHF. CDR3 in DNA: TGTGCCTGGAGTGTACTCTGGACGCAGCAAGGACAACCCCAGCATTTT.

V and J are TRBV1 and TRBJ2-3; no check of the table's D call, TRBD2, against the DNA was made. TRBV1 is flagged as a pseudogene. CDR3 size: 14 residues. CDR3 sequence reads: CTSRRVFRTDTQYF. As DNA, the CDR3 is TGCACCAGCAGACGAGTTTTTCGCACAGATACGCAGTATTTT.

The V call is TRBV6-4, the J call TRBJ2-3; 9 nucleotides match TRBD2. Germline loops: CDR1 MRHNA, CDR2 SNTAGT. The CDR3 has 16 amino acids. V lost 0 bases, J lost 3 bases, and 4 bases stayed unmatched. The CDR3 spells CASSDSGAGGTDTQYF. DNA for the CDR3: TGTGCCAGCAGTGACTCTGGAGCGGGAGGAACAGATACGCAGTATTTT.

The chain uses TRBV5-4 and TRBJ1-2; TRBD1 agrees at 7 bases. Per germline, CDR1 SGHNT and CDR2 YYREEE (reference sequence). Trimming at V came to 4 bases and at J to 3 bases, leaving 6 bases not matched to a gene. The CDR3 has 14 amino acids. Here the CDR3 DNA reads TGTGCCAGCAGCCGACAAGGGGGCTACTATGGCTACACCTTC. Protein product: CASSRQGGYYGYTF.

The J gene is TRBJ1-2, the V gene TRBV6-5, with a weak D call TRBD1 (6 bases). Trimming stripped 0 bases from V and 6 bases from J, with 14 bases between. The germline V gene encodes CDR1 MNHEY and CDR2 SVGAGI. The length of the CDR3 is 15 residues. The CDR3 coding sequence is TGTGCCAGCAGTTACTCCGGCAGGGGCAGGGATGGCTACACCTTC. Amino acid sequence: CASSYSGRGRDGYTF.

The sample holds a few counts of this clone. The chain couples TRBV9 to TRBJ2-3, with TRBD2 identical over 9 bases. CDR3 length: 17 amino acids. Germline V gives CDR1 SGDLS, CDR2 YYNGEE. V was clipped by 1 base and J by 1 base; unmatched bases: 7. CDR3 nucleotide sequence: TGTGCCAGCAGCGTACGGGTGGTAGCGGGGGGCACAGATACGCAGTATTTT. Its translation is CASSVRVVAGGTDTQYF.

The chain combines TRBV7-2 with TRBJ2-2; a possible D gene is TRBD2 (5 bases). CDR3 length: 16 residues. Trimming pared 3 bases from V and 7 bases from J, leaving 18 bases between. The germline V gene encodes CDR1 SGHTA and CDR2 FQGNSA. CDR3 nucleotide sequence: TGTGCCAGCAGCTTCTCTATCGACGGACTCGGCGGGGAGCTGTTTTTT. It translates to CASSFSIDGLGGELFF.